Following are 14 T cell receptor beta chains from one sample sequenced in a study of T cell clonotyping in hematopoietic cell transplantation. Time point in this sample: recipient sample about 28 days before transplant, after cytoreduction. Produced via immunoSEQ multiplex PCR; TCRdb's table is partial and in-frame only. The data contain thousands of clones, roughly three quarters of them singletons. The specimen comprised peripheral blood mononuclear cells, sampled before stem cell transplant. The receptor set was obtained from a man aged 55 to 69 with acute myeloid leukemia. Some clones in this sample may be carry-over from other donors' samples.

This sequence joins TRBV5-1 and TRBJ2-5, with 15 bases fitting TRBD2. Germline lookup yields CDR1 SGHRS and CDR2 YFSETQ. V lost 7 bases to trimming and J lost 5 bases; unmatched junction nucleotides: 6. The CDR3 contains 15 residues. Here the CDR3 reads CASAGLAGGAETQYF. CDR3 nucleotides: TGCGCCAGCGCTGGACTAGCGGGGGGGGCGGAGACCCAGTACTTC.

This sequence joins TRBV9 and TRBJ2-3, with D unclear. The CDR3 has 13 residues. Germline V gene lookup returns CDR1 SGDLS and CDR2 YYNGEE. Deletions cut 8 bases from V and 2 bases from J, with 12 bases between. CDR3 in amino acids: CASSPLATDTQYF. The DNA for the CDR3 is TGTGCCAGTTCTCCGTTGGCCACAGATACGCAGTATTTT.

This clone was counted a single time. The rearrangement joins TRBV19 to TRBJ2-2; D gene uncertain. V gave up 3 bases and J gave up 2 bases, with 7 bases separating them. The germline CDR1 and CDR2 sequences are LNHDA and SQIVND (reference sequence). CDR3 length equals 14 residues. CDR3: CASSIGFNTGELFF. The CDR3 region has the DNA TGTGCCAGTAGTATCGGGTTTAACACCGGGGAGCTGTTTTTT.

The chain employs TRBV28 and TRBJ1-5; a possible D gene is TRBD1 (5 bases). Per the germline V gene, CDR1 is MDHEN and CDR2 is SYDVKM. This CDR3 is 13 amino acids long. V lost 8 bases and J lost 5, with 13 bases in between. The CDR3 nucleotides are TGTGCCAGCCGCGCTGCGGGGGATCAGCCCCAGCATTTT. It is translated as CASRAAGDQPQHF.

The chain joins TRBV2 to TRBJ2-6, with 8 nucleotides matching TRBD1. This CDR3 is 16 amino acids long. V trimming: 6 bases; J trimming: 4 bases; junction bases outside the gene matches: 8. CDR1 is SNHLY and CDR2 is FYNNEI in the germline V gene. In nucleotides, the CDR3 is TGTGCCAGCAGACAGGGGGTAGGCTCCGGGGCCAACGTCCTGACTTTC. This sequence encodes CASRQGVGSGANVLTF. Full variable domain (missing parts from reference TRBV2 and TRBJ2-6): EPEVTQTPSHQVTQMGQEVILRCVPISNHLYFYWYRQILGQKVEFLVSFYNNEISEKSEIFDDQFSVERPDGSNFTLKIRSTKLEDSAMYFCASRQGVGSGANVLTFGAGSRLTVL.

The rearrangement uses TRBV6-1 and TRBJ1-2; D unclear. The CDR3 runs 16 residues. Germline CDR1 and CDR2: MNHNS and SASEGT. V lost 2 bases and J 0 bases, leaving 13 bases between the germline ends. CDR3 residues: CASSERYRGSNYGYTF. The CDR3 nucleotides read TGTGCCAGCAGTGAAAGGTACCGGGGATCTAACTATGGCTACACCTTC.

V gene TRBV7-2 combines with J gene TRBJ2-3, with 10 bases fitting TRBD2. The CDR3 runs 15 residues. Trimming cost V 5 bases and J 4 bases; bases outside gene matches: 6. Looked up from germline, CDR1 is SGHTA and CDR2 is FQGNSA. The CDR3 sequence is CASSRGLAGADTQYF. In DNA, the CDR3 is TGTGCCAGCAGCAGGGGGCTAGCGGGGGCAGATACGCAGTATTTT.

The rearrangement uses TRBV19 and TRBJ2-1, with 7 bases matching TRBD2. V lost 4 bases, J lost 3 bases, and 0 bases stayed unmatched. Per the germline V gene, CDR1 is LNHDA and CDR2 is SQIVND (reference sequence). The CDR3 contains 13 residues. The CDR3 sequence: CASSRDYYNEQFF. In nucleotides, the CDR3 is TGTGCCAGTAGTAGGGACTACTACAATGAGCAGTTCTTC. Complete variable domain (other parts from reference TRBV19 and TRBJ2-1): DGGITQSPKYLFRKEGQNVTLSCEQNLNHDAMYWYRQDPGQGLRLIYYSQIVNDFQKGDIAEGYSVSREKKESFPLTVTSAQKNPTAFYLCASSRDYYNEQFFGPGTRLTVL.

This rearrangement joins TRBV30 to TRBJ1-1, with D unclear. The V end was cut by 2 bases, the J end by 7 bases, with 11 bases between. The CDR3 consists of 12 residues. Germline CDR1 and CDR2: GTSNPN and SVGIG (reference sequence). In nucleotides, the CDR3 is TGTGCCTGGAGTCGCCTGGGCTATGAAGCTTTCTTT. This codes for CAWSRLGYEAFF.

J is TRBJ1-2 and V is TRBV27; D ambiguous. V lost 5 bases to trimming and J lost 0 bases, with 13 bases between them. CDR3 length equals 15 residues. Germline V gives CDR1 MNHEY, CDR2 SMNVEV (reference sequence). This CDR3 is CASSPRSYTNYGYTF. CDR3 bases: TGTGCCAGCAGTCCCAGGTCTTATACTAACTATGGCTACACCTTC.

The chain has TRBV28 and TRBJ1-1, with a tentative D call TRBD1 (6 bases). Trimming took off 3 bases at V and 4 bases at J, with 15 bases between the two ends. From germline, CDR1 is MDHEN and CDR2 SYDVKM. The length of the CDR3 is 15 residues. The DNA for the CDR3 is TGTGCCAGCAGTTTTCACAGGGAAGATTCCACTGAAGCTTTCTTT. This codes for CASSFHREDSTEAFF.

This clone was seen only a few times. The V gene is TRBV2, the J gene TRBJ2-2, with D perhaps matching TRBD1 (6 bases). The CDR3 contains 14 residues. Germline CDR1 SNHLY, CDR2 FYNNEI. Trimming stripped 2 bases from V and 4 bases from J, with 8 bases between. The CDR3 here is CASSESRGTGELFF. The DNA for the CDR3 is TGTGCCAGCAGTGAAAGCAGGGGCACCGGGGAGCTGTTTTTT.

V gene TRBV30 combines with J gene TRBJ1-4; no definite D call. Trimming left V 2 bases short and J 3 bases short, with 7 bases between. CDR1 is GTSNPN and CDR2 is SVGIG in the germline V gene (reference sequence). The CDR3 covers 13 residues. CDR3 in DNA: TGTGCCTGGAGTCGGGGAGCTAATGAAAAACTGTTTTTT. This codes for CAWSRGANEKLFF.

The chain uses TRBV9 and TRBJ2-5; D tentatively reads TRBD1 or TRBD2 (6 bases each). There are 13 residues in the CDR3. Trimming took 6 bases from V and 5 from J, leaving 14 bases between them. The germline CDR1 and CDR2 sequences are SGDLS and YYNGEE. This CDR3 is CASNEGGRETQYF. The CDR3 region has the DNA TGTGCCAGCAACGAGGGGGGCCGGGAGACCCAGTACTTC.